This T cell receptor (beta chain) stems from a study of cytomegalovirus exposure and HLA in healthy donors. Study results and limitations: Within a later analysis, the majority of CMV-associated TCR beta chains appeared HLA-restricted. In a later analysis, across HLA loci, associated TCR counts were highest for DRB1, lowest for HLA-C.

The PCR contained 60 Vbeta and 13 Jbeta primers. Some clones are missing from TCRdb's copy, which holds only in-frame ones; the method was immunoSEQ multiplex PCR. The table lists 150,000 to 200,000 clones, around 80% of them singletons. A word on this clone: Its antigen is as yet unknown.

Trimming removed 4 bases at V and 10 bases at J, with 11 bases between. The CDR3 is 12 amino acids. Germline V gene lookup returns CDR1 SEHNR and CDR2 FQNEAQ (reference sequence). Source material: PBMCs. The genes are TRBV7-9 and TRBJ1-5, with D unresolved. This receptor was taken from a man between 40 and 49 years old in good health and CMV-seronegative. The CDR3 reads CASSSISEPQHF. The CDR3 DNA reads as TGTGCCAGCAGCTCCATATCAGAACCCCAGCATTTT.